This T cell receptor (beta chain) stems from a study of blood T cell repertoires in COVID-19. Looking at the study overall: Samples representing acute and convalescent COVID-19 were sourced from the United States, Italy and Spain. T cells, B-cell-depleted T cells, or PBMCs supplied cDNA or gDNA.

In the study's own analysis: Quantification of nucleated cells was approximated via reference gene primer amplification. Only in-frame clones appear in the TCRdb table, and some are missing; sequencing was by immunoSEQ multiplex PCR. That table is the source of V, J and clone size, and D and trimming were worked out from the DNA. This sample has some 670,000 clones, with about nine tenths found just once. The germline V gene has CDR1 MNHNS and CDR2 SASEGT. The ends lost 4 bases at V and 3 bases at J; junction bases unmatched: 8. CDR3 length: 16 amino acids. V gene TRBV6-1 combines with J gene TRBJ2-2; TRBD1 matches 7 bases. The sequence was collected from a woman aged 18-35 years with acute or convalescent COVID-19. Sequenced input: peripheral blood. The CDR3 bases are TGTGCCAGCAGTGTACCCGGGACAGAAGACACCGGGGAGCTGTTTTTT. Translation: CASSVPGTEDTGELFF.